This is a list of T cell receptor beta chains from one sample in a study of blood T cell repertoires in COVID-19. Produced via immunoSEQ multiplex PCR; TCRdb's table is partial and in-frame only. The sample lists 250,000 to 300,000 clones, around 86% occurring once. Sequenced: peripheral blood. The receptors were gathered from a woman aged 55 to 70 with active or convalescent COVID-19. Both conserved end residues are part of each CDR3. D genes are given only for firm matches. Part of the rows lack a size; the others show once, few, many or a class for expanded clones.

TRBD1	TRBV2	-	TRBJ1-1	TGTGCCAGCAGTGATTTCTGGGACAGGGGCACTGAAGCTTTCTTT	CASSDFWDRGTEAFF
-	TRBV21-1	-	TRBJ2-2	TGTGCCAGCAGCAAACGGGAGGGGGCTACCGGGGAGCTGTTTTTT	CASSKREGATGELFF
-	TRBV7-2	few	TRBJ2-1	TGTGCCAGCAGCTTAAGTGCCGGGCGGGCTAGCTACAATGAGCAGTTCTTC	CASSLSAGRASYNEQFF
TRBD1	TRBV7-9	-	TRBJ2-2	TGTGCCAGCAGCTTAGCCGACAGGGGGAACACCGGGGAGCTGTTTTTT	CASSLADRGNTGELFF
-	TRBV3-1/TRBV3-2	-	TRBJ2-5	TGTGCCAGCAGCCAAGGTCTAAGAGAGACCCAGTACTTC	CASSQGLRETQYF
TRBD1	TRBV19	-	TRBJ2-1	TGTGCCAGTAGAAGACAGGGTTCGAACAATGAGCAGTTCTTC	CASRRQGSNNEQFF
-	TRBV30	once	TRBJ1-5	TGTGCCTGGAGTGTATATGCGGGTCAGCCCCAGCATTTT	CAWSVYAGQPQHF
-	TRBV12-3/TRBV12-4	-	TRBJ1-5	TGTGCCAGCAGCCAGGGGAATCAGCCCCAGCATTTT	CASSQGNQPQHF
-	TRBV7-3	once	TRBJ2-1	TGTGCCAGCAGCCCGACTACCTCGGGTGAGCAGTTCTTC	CASSPTTSGEQFF
-	TRBV20-1	-	TRBJ2-1	TGCAGTGCCCCGGGGTTTCGTGAGCAGTTCTTC	CSAPGFREQFF
TRBD1	TRBV30	-	TRBJ1-2	TGTGCCATACCGACACCTCAGGGGGACGGCTACACCTTC	CAIPTPQGDGYTF
-	TRBV11-2	-	TRBJ2-7	TGTGCCAGCAGCTTTTACTCCTTGTACGAGCAGTACTTC	CASSFYSLYEQYF
TRBD1	TRBV6-4	once	TRBJ2-2	TGTGCCAGCAGGGGACAGGGCGACACCGGGGAGCTGTTTTTT	CASRGQGDTGELFF
-	TRBV11-2	-	TRBJ2-2	TGTGCCAGCAGCACGAGGGTTACTTCGAACACCGGGGAGCTGTTTTTT	CASSTRVTSNTGELFF
-	TRBV27	-	TRBJ1-4	TGTGCCAGCAGACACGGGGGGGCGTATGAAAAACTGTTTTTT	CASRHGGAYEKLFF
TRBD1	TRBV6-5	once	TRBJ1-4	TGTGCCAGCAGTCCCAGGGGGCGGGGAAAACTGTTTTTT	CASSPRGRGKLFF
TRBD1	TRBV5-8	-	TRBJ2-7	TGTGCCAGCAGCTTGGACAGGGGGCGGTACGAGCAGTACTTC	CASSLDRGRYEQYF
-	TRBV24-1	few	TRBJ2-7	TGTGCCACCAGTGACTTGGACAGAGAGGTGTCCTACGAGCAGTACTTC	CATSDLDREVSYEQYF
-	TRBV3-1/TRBV3-2	-	TRBJ1-6	TGTGCCAGCAGCCAAGGAGGTGATTCACCCCTCCACTTT	CASSQGGDSPLHF
-	TRBV14	-	TRBJ2-2	TGTGCCAGCAGCCAAGGTGCAGGGGTCGGGGAGCTGTTTTTT	CASSQGAGVGELFF
TRBD1	TRBV15	-	TRBJ2-3	TGTGCCACCAGCAGCGGGCTGGGACAGGGGGCCGATACGCAGTATTTT	CATSSGLGQGADTQYF
-	TRBV6-2/TRBV6-3	-	TRBJ1-2	TGTGCCAGCAGTCAGGGCGGCTCTAACTATGGCTACACCTTC	CASSQGGSNYGYTF
-	TRBV4-2	-	TRBJ2-7	TGTGCCAGCAGCCAAGCGGGAGACAGGGCGTACGAGCAGTACTTC	CASSQAGDRAYEQYF